The 16 T cell receptor beta chains presented below share a single source sample, sequenced in a study of T cell responses to AZD1222 COVID-19 vaccine. Sequencing used immunoSEQ multiplex PCR; TCRdb keeps in-frame clones, though not all of them. Of about 140,000 clones in the sample, roughly 90% were seen once. The source was peripheral blood, collected on day 0 of AZD1222 vaccination. The receptors originated from an adult in good health.

This clone is large (0.1 to 1%) in the sample. The chain has TRBV5-1 and TRBJ2-1; TRBD2 matches 13 bases. From germline, CDR1 is SGHRS and CDR2 YFSETQ. The CDR3 contains 16 residues. The junction had 4 bases not matched to a gene; V was cut back by 2 bases and J by 5 bases. The DNA of the CDR3 is TGCGCCAGCAGCTTCGAGACTAGCGGGAGGAACAATGAGCAGTTCTTC. It encodes CASSFETSGRNNEQFF.

The V and J genes are TRBV7-2 and TRBJ1-1, with D perhaps TRBD1 (5 bases). CDR3 length equals 13 residues. Trimming removed 3 bases from V and 7 bases from J, with 12 bases in between. Germline assignment: CDR1 SGHTA and CDR2 FQGNSA. CDR3 coding DNA: TGTGCCAGCAGCTTCCAGGGCTCCGGTGAAGCTTTCTTT. Its translation: CASSFQGSGEAFF.

The rearrangement links TRBV29-1 to TRBJ1-3; tentatively, D is TRBD1 (5 bases). Germline CDR1 and CDR2: SQVTM and ANQGSEA. Trimming left V 4 bases short and J 0 bases short, with 10 bases between. The CDR3 totals 14 residues. CDR3 sequence (DNA): TGCAGCGTTGTGGTGGGGGGCTCTGGAAACACCATATATTTT. It codes for CSVVVGGSGNTIYF.

The gene calls are TRBV4-2 and TRBJ1-1; D not certain. There are 12 residues in the CDR3. V dropped 4 bases and J dropped 6 bases, with 9 bases sitting between them. Germline loops: CDR1 LGHNA, CDR2 YNFKEQ. The CDR3 coding sequence is TGTGCCAGCAGCCCCCGTCCGCCTGAAGCTTTCTTT. The encoded protein is CASSPRPPEAFF.

The V gene is TRBV14, the J gene TRBJ1-6; D gene ambiguous. The V end lost 3 bases, the J end lost 0 bases, and 6 bases lay between the germline ends. The length of the CDR3 is 15 residues. Germline CDR1 and CDR2: SGHDN and FVKESK. CDR3 region: CASSQGRSYNSPLHF. CDR3 nucleotides: TGTGCCAGCAGCCAGGGCCGCTCCTATAATTCACCCCTCCACTTT.

The V call is TRBV2, the J call TRBJ2-1; TRBD2 matches 8 bases. The CDR3 length is 15 residues. Germline values: CDR1 SNHLY, CDR2 FYNNEI. V shed 10 bases, J shed 6 bases, and the junction held 14 bases outside the gene matches. CDR3 nucleotide sequence: TGTGCCATGGGGGGGAGCGGGAGAGGATTCAATGAGCAGTTCTTC. Protein: CAMGGSGRGFNEQFF. Full variable domain (missing parts from reference TRBV2 and TRBJ2-1): EPEVTQTPSHQVTQMGQEVILRCVPISNHLYFYWYRQILGQKVEFLVSFYNNEISEKSEIFDDQFSVERPDGSNFTLKIRSTKLEDSAMYFCAMGGSGRGFNEQFFGPGTRLTVL.

Worth noting for this clone: One base away lies a much larger clone, so this may be a sequencing read error. The rearrangement joins TRBV6-5 to TRBJ1-5, with 7 bases matching TRBD1. Germline assignment: CDR1 MNHEY and CDR2 SVGAGI. V was pared by 4 bases and J by 4 bases, with 1 base of the junction left unmatched. There are 13 residues in the CDR3. In nucleotides, the CDR3 is TGTGCCAGCAGTTTACAGGGGAATCAGCCCCAGCATTTT. It specifies CASSLQGNQPQHF.

This rearrangement joins TRBV4-1 to TRBJ2-2; D unresolved. V lost 8 bases and J 2 bases, leaving 12 bases between the germline ends. The CDR3 covers 14 residues. From germline, CDR1 is MGHRA and CDR2 YSYEKL. CDR3 sequence reads: CASSVVLNTGELFF. CDR3 nucleotide sequence: TGCGCCAGCTCTGTGGTCCTAAACACCGGGGAGCTGTTTTTT.

This chain joins TRBV6-5 and TRBJ2-1; 7 bases match TRBD2. The CDR3 consists of 16 residues. Germline CDR1 reads MNHEY; CDR2 reads SVGAGI. V shed 0 bases and J 4 bases; nucleotides not matched to a gene: 6. Here the CDR3 reads CASSYSASGIYNEQFF. DNA for the CDR3: TGTGCCAGCAGTTACTCTGCGAGCGGGATATACAATGAGCAGTTCTTC.

The V and J genes are TRBV6-5 and TRBJ1-1; D remains ambiguous. The CDR3 has 12 amino acids. V was shortened by 7 bases and J by 8 bases, with 14 bases between the two germline ends. CDR1 is MNHEY, CDR2 SVGAGI, per germline. CDR3 region: CASTIRASEAFF. The CDR3 DNA is TGTGCCAGCACCATAAGAGCGAGCGAAGCTTTCTTT.

This chain joins TRBV7-8 and TRBJ2-7, with TRBD1 matching over 7 bases. The V and J ends lost 5 bases and 4 bases, in that order; junction bases with no gene match: 8. The CDR3 consists of 14 residues. CDR1 is SGHVS, CDR2 FQNEAQ, per germline. The CDR3 sequence is CASSPLPGQYEQYF. The CDR3 DNA follows: TGTGCCAGCAGCCCTTTACCGGGACAGTACGAGCAGTACTTC.

This sequence joins TRBV19 and TRBJ2-5; TRBD1 aligns across 9 bases. This CDR3 is built from 14 residues. Germline V gives CDR1 LNHDA, CDR2 SQIVND (reference sequence). V lost 5 bases, J lost 4 bases, and 5 bases stayed unmatched. The CDR3 nucleotides are TGTGCCAGTAGTTCAGGGACAGGGCGAGAGACCCAGTACTTC. It specifies CASSSGTGRETQYF.

The count of this clone is one. This sequence joins TRBV10-3 and TRBJ1-1; possibly TRBD1 for D (5 bases). The V and J ends lost 6 bases and 7 bases respectively, with 9 bases between them. The CDR3 contains 11 residues. Germline V gene sequence: CDR1 ENHRY, CDR2 SYGVKD. CDR3 sequence: CAIREGLEAFF. The CDR3 nucleotides are TGTGCCATCAGAGAGGGACTTGAAGCTTTCTTT.

The V gene is TRBV6-5, the J gene TRBJ2-7; no firm D call. This CDR3 is 14 amino acids long. Trimming stripped 6 bases from V and 7 bases from J, with 19 bases between. Per the germline V gene, CDR1 is MNHEY and CDR2 is SVGAGI. The CDR3 nucleotides read TGTGCCAGCAGCGGACGGTTCAGTTCTCGGGAGCAGTACTTC. As protein: CASSGRFSSREQYF.

This chain joins TRBV5-1 and TRBJ1-2; 8 positions agree with TRBD1. With V trimmed by 4 bases and J by 4 bases, 6 bases remained unmatched. The germline V gene encodes CDR1 SGHRS and CDR2 YFSETQ. This CDR3 has 14 residues. The CDR3 spells CASSLDRVSYGYTF. DNA for the CDR3: TGCGCCAGCAGCCTGGACAGGGTGTCCTATGGCTACACCTTC.

The chain links TRBV27 to TRBJ1-1; the D gene is possibly TRBD1 (5 bases). Germline CDR1 and CDR2: MNHEY and SMNVEV (reference sequence). CDR3 length equals 15 residues. V shed 3 bases and J shed 4 bases, with 15 bases lying between them. This CDR3 reads CASSLGQGERTEAFF. The CDR3 DNA follows: TGTGCCAGCAGTTTGGGTCAAGGGGAGCGCACTGAAGCTTTCTTT.